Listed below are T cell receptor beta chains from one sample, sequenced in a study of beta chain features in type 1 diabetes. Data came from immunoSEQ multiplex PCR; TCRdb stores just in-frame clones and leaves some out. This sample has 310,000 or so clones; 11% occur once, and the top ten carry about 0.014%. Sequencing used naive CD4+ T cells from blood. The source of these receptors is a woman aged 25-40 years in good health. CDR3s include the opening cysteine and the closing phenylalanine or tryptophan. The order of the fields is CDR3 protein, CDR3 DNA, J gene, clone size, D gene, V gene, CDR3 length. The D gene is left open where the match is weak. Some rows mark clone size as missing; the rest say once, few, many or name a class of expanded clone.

cdr3_aa: CASSLSRATDTQYF
cdr3_nt: TGTGCCAGCAGCTTAAGCAGGGCGACAGATACGCAGTATTTT
j_call: TRBJ2-3
clone_size: few
d_call: .
v_call: TRBV7-2
cdr3_length: 14

cdr3_aa: CASSPSPGGNNEQFF
cdr3_nt: TGTGCCAGCTCACCATCCCCAGGGGGCAACAATGAGCAGTTCTTC
j_call: TRBJ2-1
clone_size: few
d_call: TRBD1
v_call: TRBV18
cdr3_length: 15

cdr3_aa: CASTNRGSYNEQFF
cdr3_nt: TGTGCCAGCACGAACAGGGGATCCTACAATGAGCAGTTCTTC
j_call: TRBJ2-1
clone_size: .
d_call: TRBD1
v_call: TRBV2
cdr3_length: 14

cdr3_aa: CASRPSGSPINEQFF
cdr3_nt: TGTGCCAGCAGGCCCTCCGGGAGTCCCATCAATGAGCAGTTCTTC
j_call: TRBJ2-1
clone_size: .
d_call: .
v_call: TRBV28
cdr3_length: 15

cdr3_aa: CSVFWAVGRYEQYF
cdr3_nt: TGCAGCGTTTTCTGGGCAGTCGGTCGGTACGAGCAGTACTTC
j_call: TRBJ2-7
clone_size: few
d_call: .
v_call: TRBV29-1
cdr3_length: 14

cdr3_aa: CASSRGTTSTDTQYF
cdr3_nt: TGTGCCAGCAGCAGGGGGACTACGAGCACAGATACGCAGTATTTT
j_call: TRBJ2-3
clone_size: few
d_call: .
v_call: TRBV11-2
cdr3_length: 15

cdr3_aa: CASSVQETQYF
cdr3_nt: TGTGCCAGCAGCGTACAAGAGACCCAGTACTTC
j_call: TRBJ2-5
clone_size: few
d_call: .
v_call: TRBV7-2
cdr3_length: 11

cdr3_aa: CSVGTGPGYTEAFF
cdr3_nt: TGCAGCGTGGGTACAGGGCCCGGTTACACTGAAGCTTTCTTT
j_call: TRBJ1-1
clone_size: .
d_call: .
v_call: TRBV29-1
cdr3_length: 14

cdr3_aa: CASSSYFGREGGNEQFF
cdr3_nt: TGTGCCAGCAGCTCGTACTTTGGGCGGGAGGGTGGCAATGAGCAGTTCTTC
j_call: TRBJ2-1
clone_size: .
d_call: TRBD2
v_call: TRBV7-9
cdr3_length: 17

cdr3_aa: CASSLRLAGGGTDTQYF
cdr3_nt: TGTGCCAGCAGCCTCCGGTTAGCGGGGGGGGGCACAGATACGCAGTATTTT
j_call: TRBJ2-3
clone_size: .
d_call: TRBD2
v_call: TRBV11-2
cdr3_length: 17

cdr3_aa: CAISESTGGDYEQYF
cdr3_nt: TGTGCCATCAGTGAGTCTACAGGGGGCGATTACGAGCAGTACTTC
j_call: TRBJ2-7
clone_size: few
d_call: TRBD1
v_call: TRBV10-3
cdr3_length: 15

cdr3_aa: CASNRDSNYGYTF
cdr3_nt: TGTGCCTCCAATCGGGACAGTAACTATGGCTACACCTTC
j_call: TRBJ1-2
clone_size: once
d_call: TRBD1
v_call: TRBV30
cdr3_length: 13

cdr3_aa: CASSVDRGSNNEQFF
cdr3_nt: TGTGCCAGCAGTGTGGACAGGGGTTCAAACAATGAGCAGTTCTTC
j_call: TRBJ2-1
clone_size: few
d_call: TRBD1
v_call: TRBV9
cdr3_length: 15

cdr3_aa: CASSPLEGVDGTGELFF
cdr3_nt: TGTGCCAGTAGCCCTCTTGAGGGGGTCGATGGAACCGGGGAGCTGTTTTTT
j_call: TRBJ2-2
clone_size: .
d_call: .
v_call: TRBV19
cdr3_length: 17

cdr3_aa: CASSRDTQGASETQYF
cdr3_nt: TGTGCCAGCTCACGAGACACGCAGGGGGCGTCGGAGACCCAGTACTTC
j_call: TRBJ2-5
clone_size: few
d_call: TRBD1
v_call: TRBV18
cdr3_length: 16

cdr3_aa: CASSWDSDQPQHF
cdr3_nt: TGTGCCAGTAGTTGGGACTCTGATCAGCCCCAGCATTTT
j_call: TRBJ1-5
clone_size: .
d_call: .
v_call: TRBV19
cdr3_length: 13

cdr3_aa: CASSPPGLYGYTF
cdr3_nt: TGTGCCAGCTCACCCCCGGGACTCTATGGCTACACCTTC
j_call: TRBJ1-2
clone_size: few
d_call: .
v_call: TRBV18
cdr3_length: 13

cdr3_aa: CASSLGADHQPQHF
cdr3_nt: TGTGCCAGCAGCTTAGGGGCCGACCATCAGCCCCAGCATTTT
j_call: TRBJ1-5
clone_size: few
d_call: .
v_call: TRBV7-9
cdr3_length: 14

cdr3_aa: CASSFGEDDQPQHF
cdr3_nt: TGTGCCAGCAGCTTCGGGGAGGATGATCAGCCCCAGCATTTT
j_call: TRBJ1-5
clone_size: .
d_call: .
v_call: TRBV7-6
cdr3_length: 14

cdr3_aa: CASGLAGGYEQYF
cdr3_nt: TGTGCCAGTGGACTAGCGGGAGGCTACGAGCAGTACTTC
j_call: TRBJ2-7
clone_size: .
d_call: TRBD2
v_call: TRBV7-2
cdr3_length: 13

cdr3_aa: CASSLAASGTQETQYF
cdr3_nt: TGTGCCAGCAGCTTAGCGGCTAGCGGGACCCAAGAGACCCAGTACTTC
j_call: TRBJ2-5
clone_size: .
d_call: TRBD2
v_call: TRBV11-2
cdr3_length: 16

cdr3_aa: CASSQEETSGSASSYEQYF
cdr3_nt: TGCGCCAGCAGCCAAGAGGAGACTAGCGGGAGTGCCAGCTCCTACGAGCAGTACTTC
j_call: TRBJ2-7
clone_size: .
d_call: TRBD2
v_call: TRBV4-3
cdr3_length: 19

cdr3_aa: CASSHPGQGQETQYF
cdr3_nt: TGTGCTAGCAGCCATCCGGGACAGGGTCAAGAGACCCAGTACTTC
j_call: TRBJ2-5
clone_size: .
d_call: TRBD1
v_call: TRBV7-7
cdr3_length: 15

cdr3_aa: CAWSSGSGSDTQYF
cdr3_nt: TGTGCCTGGAGTAGCGGTAGCGGGAGTGATACGCAGTATTTT
j_call: TRBJ2-3
clone_size: .
d_call: TRBD2
v_call: TRBV30
cdr3_length: 14

cdr3_aa: CASSLASSLDAVKNIQYF
cdr3_nt: TGTGCCAGCAGCTTGGCCTCCTCGCTTGATGCGGTCAAAAACATTCAGTACTTC
j_call: TRBJ2-4
clone_size: .
d_call: .
v_call: TRBV5-4
cdr3_length: 18

cdr3_aa: CASSEQGAGANVLTF
cdr3_nt: TGTGCCAGCTCTGAACAGGGAGCTGGGGCCAACGTCCTGACTTTC
j_call: TRBJ2-6
clone_size: few
d_call: .
v_call: TRBV18
cdr3_length: 15